Below are 28 T cell receptor beta chains sequenced from a single sample in a study of regulatory T cells in long-lasting Graves disease. The time point: newly diagnosed GD, antithyroid drugs for less than 3 months. Making the TCR library involved RNA that had been extracted from PBMCs. Assembly of TCR beta libraries relied on iRepertoire HTBI primers together with Arm-PCR of CDR3 regions. One entry per CDR3 protein, called by TCRdb with MiXCR from the multiplex PCR reads. The sample contains about 530,000 distinct CDR3 sequences, roughly 16% of which appear only once. The sample was also reused in another study, on T cells in Graves' hyperthyroidism and ophthalmopathy.

This specimen was peripheral blood mononuclear cells (PBMCs), taken at new diagnosis, from a patient treated with antithyroid drugs. The source of these receptors is a woman aged 35 to 59 with Graves disease.

The chain is built from TRBV6-1 and TRBJ2-7; the match to TRBD2 covers 14 bases. This CDR3 is built from 18 residues. The V and J ends lost 6 bases and 5 bases, in that order; junction bases with no gene match: 15. The germline CDR1 and CDR2 sequences are MNHNS and SASEGT. The CDR3 spells CASRSSPGLAGVGNEQYF. DNA of the CDR3: TGTGCCAGCAGATCTAGCCCGGGACTAGCGGGAGTTGGGAACGAGCAGTACTTC.

This clonotype was observed a few times. The chain employs TRBV30 and TRBJ1-2, with D possibly matching TRBD1 (5 bases). CDR3 length: 13 residues. The germline V and J ends were trimmed by 2 bases and 3 bases, with 10 bases remaining between them. Per germline, CDR1 GTSNPN and CDR2 SVGIG (reference sequence). DNA of the CDR3: TGTGCCTGGAGTCCGGGGGTTGACTATGGCTACACCTTC. This codes for CAWSPGVDYGYTF.

This clonotype was counted ten times or more. The chain joins TRBV2 to TRBJ1-5; unclear D gene. V was shortened by 7 bases and J by 0 bases, with 7 bases between the two germline ends. Germline V gene lookup returns CDR1 SNHLY and CDR2 FYNNEI. This CDR3 spans 13 amino acids. CDR3 amino acids: CASTGSSNQPQHF. The CDR3 DNA follows: TGTGCCAGCACGGGGAGTAGCAATCAGCCCCAGCATTTT.

Only a few counts were recorded for this clonotype. The chain employs TRBV6-1 and TRBJ2-7; 9 bases match TRBD1. CDR1 MNHNS and CDR2 SASEGT come from the germline V gene. CDR3 length: 16 residues. After removal of 6 bases from V and 2 bases from J, the junction contained 11 bases not matched to a gene. Written as DNA, the CDR3 is TGTGCCAGCAGCCTAAGTAGGGGACAGGGTGCCTACGAGCAGTACTTC. Translation gives CASSLSRGQGAYEQYF.

The rearrangement links TRBV11-2 to TRBJ2-3, with D tentatively TRBD1 or TRBD2 (5 bases each). Germline V CDR1 and CDR2: SGHAT, FQNNGV. The CDR3 consists of 15 residues. Trimming removed 6 bases from V and 1 base from J, with 14 bases in between. The CDR3 DNA reads as TGTGCCAGCAGGGCCCGGGGCAGGGGCACAGATACGCAGTATTTT. Translating gives CASRARGRGTDTQYF.

This clonotype was seen many times. The chain's CDR3 is CASSLQGDTGELFF. DNA of the CDR3: TGCGCCAGCAGCTTACAGGGGGACACCGGGGAGCTGTTTTTT. The chain employs TRBV5-1 and TRBJ2-2; 8 bases fit TRBD1. The CDR3 has 14 residues. Germline V gene data show CDR1 as SGHRS and CDR2 as YFSETQ. V lost 2 bases to trimming and J lost 3 bases; unmatched junction nucleotides: 0.

This clonotype was detected ten times or more. The gene calls are TRBV7-3 and TRBJ2-2; no clear D gene. CDR1 SGHTA and CDR2 FQGTGA come from the germline V gene. The CDR3 spans 15 residues. Trimming shortened V by 5 bases and J by 1 base, and 11 bases separated the two germline ends. This CDR3 reads CASSPLSRNTGELFF. CDR3 bases: TGTGCCAGCAGCCCCCTGAGCAGGAACACCGGGGAGCTGTTTTTT.

The genes are TRBV5-1 and TRBJ1-1, with D unclear. This CDR3 contains 15 residues. Per the germline V gene, CDR1 is SGHRS and CDR2 is YFSETQ. The V end lost 2 bases, the J end lost 0 bases, and 11 bases lay between the germline ends. This chain's CDR3 is CASSFVPGVNTEAFF. The CDR3 nucleotides are TGCGCCAGCAGCTTCGTACCCGGGGTGAACACTGAAGCTTTCTTT.

This clonotype was seen ten or more times. The chain uses TRBV9 and TRBJ1-1; D is unclear. Trimming took 4 bases from V and 4 from J, leaving 14 bases between them. CDR1 SGDLS and CDR2 YYNGEE come from the germline V gene. The CDR3 has 14 amino acids. The DNA of the CDR3 is TGTGCCAGCAGCCCTCGTACTAGCCCCACTGAAGCTTTCTTT. Translating it yields CASSPRTSPTEAFF.

This clonotype appeared many times. CDR3 sequence reads: CASSQDGDHEQYF. Written as DNA, the CDR3 is TGTGCCAGCAGCCAAGATGGGGACCACGAGCAGTACTTC. The chain uses TRBV3-1 and TRBJ2-7, with D possibly being TRBD1 or TRBD2 (5 bases each). V lost 0 bases and J lost 5, with 8 bases in between. The germline V gene encodes CDR1 LGHDT and CDR2 YNNKEL (reference sequence). This CDR3 is built from 13 residues.

This clonotype was counted ten times or more. V is TRBV15 and J is TRBJ1-1; no definite D call. CDR3 size: 14 residues. Germline loops: CDR1 LNHNV, CDR2 YYDKDF (reference sequence). Trimming took 1 base from V and 7 from J, leaving 13 bases between them. The CDR3 loop reads CATSRGGSLNEAFF. The CDR3 nucleotides read TGTGCCACCAGCAGAGGAGGGAGCCTAAATGAAGCTTTCTTT.

Only a few counts were recorded for this clonotype. This chain uses TRBV10-2 with TRBJ1-1; 8 nucleotides align to TRBD1. The V segment lost 6 bases and the J segment 11 bases; nucleotides outside the gene matches: 5. Germline V gene lookup returns CDR1 WSHSY and CDR2 SAAADI. This CDR3 spans 11 amino acids. CDR3 in DNA: TGCGCCAGCAGGGTGACAGGGGTGGCTTTCTTT. It translates to CASRVTGVAFF.

This clonotype has at least ten counts. The genes are TRBV27 and TRBJ2-7; D ambiguous. This CDR3 has 12 amino acids. CDR1 and CDR2 (germline): MNHEY, SMNVEV (reference sequence). The ends were cut back, 3 bases at V and 3 bases at J, with 6 bases in the middle. The CDR3 nucleotides are TGTGCCAGCAGTTTGCGTTTCTACGAGCAGTACTTC. Translated, it gives CASSLRFYEQYF.

This clonotype occurred a few times. The chain links TRBV6-1 to TRBJ1-1; TRBD1 might be the D (5 bases). This CDR3 comprises 13 residues. From germline, CDR1 is MNHNS and CDR2 SASEGT. The V end was cut by 7 bases, the J end by 6 bases, with 15 bases between. CDR3: CASKPGVGPEAFF. The DNA of the CDR3 is TGTGCCAGCAAACCAGGAGTGGGGCCTGAAGCTTTCTTT.

At least ten counts were recorded for this clonotype. The chain employs TRBV7-2 and TRBJ2-5; 7 nucleotides agree with TRBD1. The ends lost 2 bases at V and 5 bases at J; junction bases unmatched: 11. Germline loops: CDR1 SGHTA, CDR2 FQGNSA. The CDR3 has 16 residues. CDR3 DNA sequence: TGTGCCAGCAGCTTATCTTTCCTTAGGGGGCAGGAGACCCAGTACTTC. It translates to CASSLSFLRGQETQYF.

This clonotype was seen many times. J is TRBJ2-5 and V is TRBV10-3; 10 bases match TRBD1. CDR1 is ENHRY and CDR2 is SYGVKD in the germline V gene. V dropped 6 bases and J dropped 5; count of bases not matched to a gene: 6. The CDR3 consists of 14 residues. In DNA, the CDR3 is TGTGCCATCAGGGCGACAGGGGGCAGTGAGACCCAGTACTTC. Translating it yields CAIRATGGSETQYF.

V usage is TRBV20-1 and J usage is TRBJ1-5; D may be TRBD1 (5 bases). V lost 4 bases, J lost 0 bases, and 19 bases lay in between. CDR3 length: 17 amino acids. Looked up from germline, CDR1 is DFQATT and CDR2 is SNEGSKA (reference sequence). CDR3 nucleotides: TGCAGTGCTATCCGGGGGGGAAGCCAATATAGCAATCAGCCCCAGCATTTT. Its translation is CSAIRGGSQYSNQPQHF.

This clonotype was found many times. For the CDR3, the DNA is TGTGCCAGCAGCCCTGGACAGGGGATGGGATATGGCTACACCTTC. Amino acids: CASSPGQGMGYGYTF. The chain recombines TRBV7-2 with TRBJ1-2; 9 bases are a match to TRBD1. Germline V CDR1 and CDR2: SGHTA, FQGNSA. Trimming removed 5 bases from V and 5 bases from J; junction bases left unmatched: 9. The CDR3 has 15 residues.

The CDR3 DNA is TGCAGTGCAGTGGGGGGGTGGCAGGGGAACACCGGGGAGCTGTTTTTT. Its translation: CSAVGGWQGNTGELFF. The genes are TRBV20-1 and TRBJ2-2; 7 nucleotides align to TRBD2. Per germline, CDR1 DFQATT and CDR2 SNEGSKA (reference sequence). This CDR3 is 16 amino acids long. V gave up 6 bases and J gave up 1 base; unmatched junction bases: 11.

This clonotype was observed a few times. The chain combines TRBV12-3 or TRBV12-4 with TRBJ2-3; 8 nucleotides align to TRBD2. The trim removed 2 bases at V and 6 bases at J, leaving 16 bases unmatched. This CDR3 comprises 18 residues. DNA of the CDR3: TGTGCCAGCAGTTTATACCTGGGGCTAGCGGGTGCCTTCGATACGCAGTATTTT. Its protein is CASSLYLGLAGAFDTQYF.

The J gene is TRBJ2-1, the V gene TRBV10-3, with 12 bases that match TRBD1. The CDR3 extends over 17 amino acids. Germline values: CDR1 ENHRY, CDR2 SYGVKD. Germline trimming cut 1 base from V and 9 bases from J; bases unmatched to any gene: 10. For the CDR3, the DNA is TGTGCCATCAGTGAGTGGCGTAGGGACAGGGGGCAGGGTGAGCAGTTCTTC. It specifies CAISEWRRDRGQGEQFF.

This clonotype was observed many times. The chain is built from TRBV29-1 and TRBJ1-1; tentatively, D is TRBD1 (5 bases). The V gene lost 4 bases and the J gene lost 1 base, with 13 bases spanning the gap. CDR1 SQVTM and CDR2 ANQGSEA come from the germline V gene. The CDR3 has 14 residues. CDR3 residues: CSVVVAGRNTEAFF. As DNA, the CDR3 is TGCAGCGTTGTTGTCGCAGGGCGGAACACTGAAGCTTTCTTT.

Ten or more counts support this clonotype. The chain employs TRBV3-1 and TRBJ1-1; 9 nucleotides match TRBD1. The CDR3 extends over 13 amino acids. CDR1 is LGHDT, CDR2 YNNKEL, per germline (reference sequence). Losses at the gene ends were 4 bases for V and 10 bases for J; bases not matched to a gene: 7. The CDR3 protein is CASSLGQGVLAFF. CDR3 DNA: TGTGCCAGCAGCCTGGGACAGGGAGTATTAGCTTTCTTT.

In its sample, this clonotype was seen many times. This chain links TRBV2 with TRBJ2-1; 11 positions agree with TRBD2. The J segment lost 5 bases and the V segment lost 6 bases, leaving 6 bases of the junction unmatched. CDR3 length: 15 amino acids. Germline values: CDR1 SNHLY, CDR2 FYNNEI. CDR3 protein: CASRETSGGHNEQFF. The CDR3 nucleotides are TGTGCCAGCAGGGAAACTAGCGGGGGCCACAATGAGCAGTTCTTC.

This clonotype was found a few times. The chain carries TRBV7-9 and TRBJ1-1; TRBD1 matches at 8 bases. Germline CDR1 reads SEHNR; CDR2 reads FQNEAQ (reference sequence). The CDR3 is 15 amino acids. Trimming cost V 2 bases and J 0 bases; bases outside gene matches: 2. The CDR3 nucleotides are TGTGCCAGCAGCTTATGGGACAGGTTGAACACTGAAGCTTTCTTT. It encodes CASSLWDRLNTEAFF.

J is TRBJ2-3 and V is TRBV20-1; TRBD2 aligns across 9 bases. The length of the CDR3 is 17 residues. The germline gives CDR1 DFQATT, CDR2 SNEGSKA (reference sequence). Trimming cost V 2 bases and J 0 bases; bases outside gene matches: 9. CDR3 amino acids: CSARLSRGGGSTDTQYF. As DNA, the CDR3 is TGCAGTGCTAGACTGTCCCGCGGGGGGGGAAGCACAGATACGCAGTATTTT.

This rearrangement joins TRBV5-1 to TRBJ1-6, with D possibly being TRBD1 (6 bases). Trimming pared 4 bases from V and 6 bases from J, leaving 11 bases between. The germline CDR1 and CDR2 sequences are SGHRS and YFSETQ. The CDR3 runs to 14 residues. The CDR3 DNA reads TGCGCCAGCAGCATTGGACAGTCTAATTCACCCCTCCACTTT. Its translation: CASSIGQSNSPLHF.

This clonotype was counted many times. This rearrangement joins TRBV12-3 or TRBV12-4 to TRBJ1-5, with D tentatively TRBD1 (5 bases). Between the trimmed V and J ends, which lost 2 bases and 4 bases, there was a span of 9 bases. The CDR3 totals 14 residues. CDR3 residues: CASSLQGGNQPQHF. The CDR3, as DNA: TGTGCCAGCAGTTTACAGGGTGGAAATCAGCCCCAGCATTTT.